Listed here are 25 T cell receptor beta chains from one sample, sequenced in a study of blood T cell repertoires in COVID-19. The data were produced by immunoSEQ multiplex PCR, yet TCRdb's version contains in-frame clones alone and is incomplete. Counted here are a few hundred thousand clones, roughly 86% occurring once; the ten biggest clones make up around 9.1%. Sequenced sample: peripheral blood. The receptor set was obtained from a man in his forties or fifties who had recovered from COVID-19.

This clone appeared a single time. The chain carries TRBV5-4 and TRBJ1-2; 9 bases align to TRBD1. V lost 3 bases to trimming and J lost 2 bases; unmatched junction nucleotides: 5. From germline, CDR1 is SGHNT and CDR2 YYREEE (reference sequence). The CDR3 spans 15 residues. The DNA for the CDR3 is TGTGCCAGCAGCTACCCACAGGGGGCGAACTATGGCTACACCTTC. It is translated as CASSYPQGANYGYTF.

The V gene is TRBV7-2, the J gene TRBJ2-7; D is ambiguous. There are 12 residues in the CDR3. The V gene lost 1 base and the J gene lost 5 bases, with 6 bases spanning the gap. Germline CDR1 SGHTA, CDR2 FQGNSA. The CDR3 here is CASSLGPHEQYF. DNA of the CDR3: TGTGCCAGCAGCTTAGGGCCCCACGAGCAGTACTTC.

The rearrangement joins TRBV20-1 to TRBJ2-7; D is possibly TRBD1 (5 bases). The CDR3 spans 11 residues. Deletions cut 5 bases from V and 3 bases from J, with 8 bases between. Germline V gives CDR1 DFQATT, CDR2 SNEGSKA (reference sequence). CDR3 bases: TGCAGTGCTCCCAGGGACTACGAGCAGTACTTC. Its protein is CSAPRDYEQYF.

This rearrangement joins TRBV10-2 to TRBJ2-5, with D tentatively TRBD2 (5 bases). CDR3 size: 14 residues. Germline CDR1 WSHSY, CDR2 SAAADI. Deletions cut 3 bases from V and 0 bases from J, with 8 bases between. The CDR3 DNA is TGCGCCAGCAGTGACCCGGGATACCAAGAGACCCAGTACTTC. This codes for CASSDPGYQETQYF.

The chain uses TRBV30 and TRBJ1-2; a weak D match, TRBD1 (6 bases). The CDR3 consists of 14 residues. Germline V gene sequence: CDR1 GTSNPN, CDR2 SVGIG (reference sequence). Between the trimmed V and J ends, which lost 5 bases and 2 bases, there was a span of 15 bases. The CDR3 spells CAWAFRGANYGYTF. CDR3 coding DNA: TGTGCCTGGGCCTTTCGGGGGGCGAACTATGGCTACACCTTC.

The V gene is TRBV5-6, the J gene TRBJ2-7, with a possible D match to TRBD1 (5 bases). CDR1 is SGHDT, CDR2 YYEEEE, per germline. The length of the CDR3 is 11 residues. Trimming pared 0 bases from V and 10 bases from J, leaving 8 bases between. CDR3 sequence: CASSLGDSQYF. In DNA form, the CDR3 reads TGTGCCAGCAGCTTGGGAGACAGCCAGTACTTC. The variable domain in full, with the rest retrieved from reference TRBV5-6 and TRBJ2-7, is DAGVTQSPTHLIKTRGQQVTLRCSPKSGHDTVSWYQQALGQGPQFIFQYYEEEERQRGNFPDRFSGHQFPNYSSELNVNALLLGDSALYLCASSLGDSQYFGPGTRLTVT.

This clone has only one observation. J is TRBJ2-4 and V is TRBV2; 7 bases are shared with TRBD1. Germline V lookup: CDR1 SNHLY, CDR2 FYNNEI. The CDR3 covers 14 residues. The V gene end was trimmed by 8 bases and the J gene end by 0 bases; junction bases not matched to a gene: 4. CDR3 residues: CASGDSVAKNIQYF. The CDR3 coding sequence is TGTGCCAGCGGGGACAGTGTAGCCAAAAACATTCAGTACTTC.

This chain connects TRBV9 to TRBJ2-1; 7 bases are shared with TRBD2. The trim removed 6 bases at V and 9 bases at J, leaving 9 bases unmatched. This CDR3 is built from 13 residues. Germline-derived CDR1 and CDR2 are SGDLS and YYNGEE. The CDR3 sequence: CASTRPGGAEQFF. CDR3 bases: TGTGCCAGCACCCGTCCGGGGGGTGCTGAGCAGTTCTTC.

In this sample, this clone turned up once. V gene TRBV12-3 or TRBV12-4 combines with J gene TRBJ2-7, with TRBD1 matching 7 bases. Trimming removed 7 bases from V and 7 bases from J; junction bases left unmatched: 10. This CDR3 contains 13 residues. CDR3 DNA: TGTGCCAGCACCTTGGGTTCAGGGGGTGAGCAGTACTTC. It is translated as CASTLGSGGEQYF.

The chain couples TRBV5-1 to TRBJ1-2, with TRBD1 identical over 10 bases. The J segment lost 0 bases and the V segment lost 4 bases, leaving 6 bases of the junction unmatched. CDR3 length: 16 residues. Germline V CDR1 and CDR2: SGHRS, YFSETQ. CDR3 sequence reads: CASSKVTGGSNYGYTF. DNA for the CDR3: TGCGCCAGCAGCAAGGTGACAGGGGGCTCTAACTATGGCTACACCTTC.

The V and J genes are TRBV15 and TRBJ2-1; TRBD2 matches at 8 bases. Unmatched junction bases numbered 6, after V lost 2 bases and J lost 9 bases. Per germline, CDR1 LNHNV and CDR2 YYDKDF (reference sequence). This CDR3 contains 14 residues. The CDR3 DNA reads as TGTGCCACCAGCAGAACCGGGGGGGCGATTGAGCAGTTCTTC. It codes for CATSRTGGAIEQFF.

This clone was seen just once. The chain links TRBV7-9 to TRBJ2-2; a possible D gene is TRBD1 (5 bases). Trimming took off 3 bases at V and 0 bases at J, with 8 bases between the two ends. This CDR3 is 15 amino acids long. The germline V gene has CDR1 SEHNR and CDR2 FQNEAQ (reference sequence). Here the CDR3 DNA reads TGTGCCAGCAGCTTCGTCAGGGCGAACACCGGGGAGCTGTTTTTT. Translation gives CASSFVRANTGELFF.

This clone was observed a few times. CDR3 DNA sequence: TGTGCCATCAGTGAGAAGGTTGGCGGGACCGCTGGGGAGCAGTTCTTC. Translated, it gives CAISEKVGGTAGEQFF. The chain links TRBV10-3 to TRBJ2-1; possibly TRBD2 for D (6 bases). Trimming cost V 2 bases and J 10 bases, with 21 bases left between them. The CDR3 sequence is 16 residues long. CDR1 is ENHRY, CDR2 SYGVKD, per germline.

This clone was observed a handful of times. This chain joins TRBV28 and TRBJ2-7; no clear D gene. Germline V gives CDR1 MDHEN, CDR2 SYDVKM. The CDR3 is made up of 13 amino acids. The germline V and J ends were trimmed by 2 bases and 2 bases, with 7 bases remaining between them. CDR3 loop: CASSLIRTYEQYF. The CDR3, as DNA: TGTGCCAGCAGTTTAATCCGTACCTACGAGCAGTACTTC.

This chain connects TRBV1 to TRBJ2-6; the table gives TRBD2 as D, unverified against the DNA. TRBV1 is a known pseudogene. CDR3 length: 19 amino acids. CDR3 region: CTSSPLPTSGGSGANVLTF. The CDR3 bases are TGCACCAGCAGCCCGCTCCCGACTAGCGGGGGGTCTGGGGCCAACGTCCTGACTTTC.

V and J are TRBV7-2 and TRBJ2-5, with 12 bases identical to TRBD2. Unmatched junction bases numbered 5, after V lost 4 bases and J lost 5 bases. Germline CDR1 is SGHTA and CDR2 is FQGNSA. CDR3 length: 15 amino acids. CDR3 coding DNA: TGTGCCAGCAGCTACTGGACTAGCGGGGTGGAGACCCAGTACTTC. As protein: CASSYWTSGVETQYF. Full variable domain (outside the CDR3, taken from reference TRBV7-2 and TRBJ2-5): GAGVSQSPSNKVTEKGKDVELRCDPISGHTALYWYRQSLGQGLEFLIYFQGNSAPDKSGLPSDRFSAERTGGSVSTLTIQRTQQEDSAVYLCASSYWTSGVETQYFGPGTRLLVL.

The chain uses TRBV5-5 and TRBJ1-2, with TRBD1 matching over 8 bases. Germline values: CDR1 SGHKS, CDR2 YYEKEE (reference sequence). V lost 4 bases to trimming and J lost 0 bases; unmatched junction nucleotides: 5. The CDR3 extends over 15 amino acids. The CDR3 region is CASSEDRVANYGYTF. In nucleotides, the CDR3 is TGTGCCAGCAGCGAGGACAGGGTAGCTAACTATGGCTACACCTTC.

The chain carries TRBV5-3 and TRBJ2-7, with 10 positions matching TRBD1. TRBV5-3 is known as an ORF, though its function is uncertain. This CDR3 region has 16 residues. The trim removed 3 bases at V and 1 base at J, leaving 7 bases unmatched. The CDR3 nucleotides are TGTGCCAGAAGCTCCAAGGACAGGGGGTGGTCCTACGAGCAGTACTTC. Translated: CARSSKDRGWSYEQYF.

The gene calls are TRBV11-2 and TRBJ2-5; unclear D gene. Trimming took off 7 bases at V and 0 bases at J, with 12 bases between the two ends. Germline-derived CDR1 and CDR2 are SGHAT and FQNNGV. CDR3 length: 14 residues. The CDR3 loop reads CASTPPSYQETQYF. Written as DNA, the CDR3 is TGTGCCAGCACCCCCCCCTCGTACCAAGAGACCCAGTACTTC.

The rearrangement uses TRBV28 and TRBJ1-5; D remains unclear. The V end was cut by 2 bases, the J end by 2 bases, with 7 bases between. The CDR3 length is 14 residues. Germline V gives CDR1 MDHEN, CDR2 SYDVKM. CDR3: CASSLPGGNQPQHF. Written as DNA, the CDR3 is TGTGCCAGCAGTTTACCCGGGGGCAATCAGCCCCAGCATTTT.

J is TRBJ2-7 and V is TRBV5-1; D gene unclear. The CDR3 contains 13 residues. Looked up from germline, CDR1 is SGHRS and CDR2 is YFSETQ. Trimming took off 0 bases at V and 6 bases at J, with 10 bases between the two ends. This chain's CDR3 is CASSLAVWAEQYF. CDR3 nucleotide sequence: TGCGCCAGCAGCTTGGCGGTTTGGGCCGAGCAGTACTTC. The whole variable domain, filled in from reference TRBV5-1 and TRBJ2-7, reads KAGVTQTPRYLIKTRGQQVTLSCSPISGHRSVSWYQQTPGQGLQFLFEYFSETQRNKGNFPGRFSGRQFSNSRSEMNVSTLELGDSALYLCASSLAVWAEQYFGPGTRLTVT.

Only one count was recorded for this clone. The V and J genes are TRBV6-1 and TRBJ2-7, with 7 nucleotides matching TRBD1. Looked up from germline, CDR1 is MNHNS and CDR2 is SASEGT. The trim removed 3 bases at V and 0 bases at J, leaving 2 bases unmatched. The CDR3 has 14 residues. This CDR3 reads CASSETGPSYEQYF. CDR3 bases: TGTGCCAGCAGTGAGACAGGGCCCTCCTACGAGCAGTACTTC.

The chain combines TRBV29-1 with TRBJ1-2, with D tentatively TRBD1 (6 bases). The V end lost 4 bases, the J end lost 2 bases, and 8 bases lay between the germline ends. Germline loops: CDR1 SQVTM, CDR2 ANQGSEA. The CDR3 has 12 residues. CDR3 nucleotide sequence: TGCAGCGTTGGAGGACAGAACTATGGCTACACCTTC. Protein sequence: CSVGGQNYGYTF.

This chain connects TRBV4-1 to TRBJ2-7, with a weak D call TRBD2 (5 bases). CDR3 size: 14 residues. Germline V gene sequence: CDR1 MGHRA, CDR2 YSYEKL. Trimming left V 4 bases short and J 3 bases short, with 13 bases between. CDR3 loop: CASSPTGSVYEQYF. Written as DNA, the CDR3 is TGCGCCAGCAGCCCGACGGGATCCGTCTACGAGCAGTACTTC.

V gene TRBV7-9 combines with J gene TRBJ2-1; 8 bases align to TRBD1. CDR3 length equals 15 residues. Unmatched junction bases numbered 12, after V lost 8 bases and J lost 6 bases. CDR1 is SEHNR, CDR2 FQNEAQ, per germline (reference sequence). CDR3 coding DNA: TGTGCCAGCCAGGGTCAGGGGGCGAGGGCCAATGAGCAGTTCTTC. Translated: CASQGQGARANEQFF.